This T cell receptor (beta chain) was sequenced in a study of blood T cell repertoires in COVID-19. Some clones are missing from TCRdb's copy, which holds only in-frame ones; the method was immunoSEQ multiplex PCR. Of about 200,000 clones listed, 80% to 90% were seen once; the top ten hold over 9.5%. The clonotype originates from a woman over 75 with acute or convalescent COVID-19. The sequenced material came from peripheral blood.

The CDR3 protein is CASSFSGNTEAFF. CDR3 coding DNA: TGCGCCAGCAGCTTCTCCGGGAACACTGAAGCTTTCTTT. The chain combines TRBV5-1 with TRBJ1-1; D is ambiguous. Per germline, CDR1 SGHRS and CDR2 YFSETQ. There are 13 residues in the CDR3. Trimming stripped 2 bases from V and 1 base from J, with 6 bases between.